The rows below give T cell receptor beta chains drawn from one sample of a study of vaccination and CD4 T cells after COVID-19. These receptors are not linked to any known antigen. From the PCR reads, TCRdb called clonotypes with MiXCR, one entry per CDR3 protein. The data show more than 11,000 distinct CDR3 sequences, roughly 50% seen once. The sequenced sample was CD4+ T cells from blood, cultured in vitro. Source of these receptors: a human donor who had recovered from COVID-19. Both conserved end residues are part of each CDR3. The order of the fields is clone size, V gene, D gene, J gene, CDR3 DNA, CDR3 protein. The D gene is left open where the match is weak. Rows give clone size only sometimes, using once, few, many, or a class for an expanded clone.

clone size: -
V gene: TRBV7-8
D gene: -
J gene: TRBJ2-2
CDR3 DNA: TGTGCCAGCAGCTCCCCGGGACTCAGACTCGGGGAGCTGTTTTTT
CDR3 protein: CASSSPGLRLGELFF

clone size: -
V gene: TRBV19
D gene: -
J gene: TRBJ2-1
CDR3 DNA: TGTGCCAGTAGTTTAGTTGCTACTATCCGTAATGCGAATGAGCAGTTCTTC
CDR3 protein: CASSLVATIRNANEQFF

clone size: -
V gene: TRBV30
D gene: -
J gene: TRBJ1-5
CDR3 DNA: TGTGCCTGGAGTACCACCTCCCACAGCCAGCCCCAGCATTTT
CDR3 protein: CAWSTTSHSQPQHF

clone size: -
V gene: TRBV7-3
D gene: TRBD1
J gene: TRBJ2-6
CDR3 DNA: TGTGCCAGCAGCCCCCGACAGGGGCCCAAACTCTCTGGGGCCAACGTCCTGACTTTC
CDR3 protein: CASSPRQGPKLSGANVLTF

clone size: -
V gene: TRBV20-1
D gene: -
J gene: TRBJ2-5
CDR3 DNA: TGCAGTGCTACCAAGGGGATGGAGACCCAGTACTTC
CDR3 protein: CSATKGMETQYF

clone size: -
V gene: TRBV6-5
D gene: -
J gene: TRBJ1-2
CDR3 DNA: TGTGCCAGCAGTTATTCGGGCGCCTATGGCTACACCTTC
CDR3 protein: CASSYSGAYGYTF

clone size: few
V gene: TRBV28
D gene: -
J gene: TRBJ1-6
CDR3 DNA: TGTGCCAGCAGTTTATATTGGCGGAATAATTCACCTCTCCACTTT
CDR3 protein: CASSLYWRNNSPLHF

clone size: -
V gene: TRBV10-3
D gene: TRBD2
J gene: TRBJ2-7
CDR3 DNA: TGTGCCATCAGTGAGTCGGGACACCCGACTAGCGGGAGTGGCGAGCAGTACTTC
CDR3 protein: CAISESGHPTSGSGEQYF

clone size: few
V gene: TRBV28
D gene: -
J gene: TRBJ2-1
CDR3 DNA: TGTGCCAGCAGGATAGGTCATCGCGGCCTAGCCGATGAGCAGTTCTTC
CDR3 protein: CASRIGHRGLADEQFF

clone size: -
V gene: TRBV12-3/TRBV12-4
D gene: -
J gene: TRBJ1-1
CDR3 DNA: TGTGCCAGCACTTTGAGGGGCAGGAACACTGAAGCTTTCTTT
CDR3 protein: CASTLRGRNTEAFF

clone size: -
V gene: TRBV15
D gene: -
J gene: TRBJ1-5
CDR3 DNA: TGTGCCACCCTCGTTTCTCTTGTTCGGCAGGCTCCAAATTCCAATCAGCCCCAGCATTTT
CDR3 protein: CATLVSLVRQAPNSNQPQHF

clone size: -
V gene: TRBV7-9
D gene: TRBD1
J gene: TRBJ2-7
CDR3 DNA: TGTGCCAGCAGCTTGACAGGGGGCCTCTACGAGCAGTACTTC
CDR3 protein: CASSLTGGLYEQYF

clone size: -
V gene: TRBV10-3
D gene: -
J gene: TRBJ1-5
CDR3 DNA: TGTGCCATCAGTGAGCGGCGGAGTGGGACTAGCAATCAGCCCCAGCATTTT
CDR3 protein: CAISERRSGTSNQPQHF

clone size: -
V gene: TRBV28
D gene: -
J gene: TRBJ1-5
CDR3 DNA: TGTGCCAGCAGTCTTCCCTTCAGGGTCGGCAATCAGCCCCAGCATTTT
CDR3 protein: CASSLPFRVGNQPQHF

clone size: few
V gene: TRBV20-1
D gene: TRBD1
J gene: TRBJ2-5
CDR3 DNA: TGCAGTGCTCCCCGGCCCCCCCGGGACAGGGGGCGTCAAGAGACCCAGTACTTC
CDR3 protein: CSAPRPPRDRGRQETQYF

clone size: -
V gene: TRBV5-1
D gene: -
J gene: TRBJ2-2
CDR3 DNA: TGCGCCAGCAGCTTGGAGAGCACCGGGGAGCTGTTTTTT
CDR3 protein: CASSLESTGELFF

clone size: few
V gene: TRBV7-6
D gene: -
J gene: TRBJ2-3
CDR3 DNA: TGTGCCAGCAGCTTAGAGACTAGAGGGGCGGATACGCAGTATTTT
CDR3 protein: CASSLETRGADTQYF

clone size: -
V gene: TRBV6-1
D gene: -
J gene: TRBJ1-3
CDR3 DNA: TGTGCCAGCACCCCCAGTGCGCCTACTGGAAACACCATATATTTT
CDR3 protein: CASTPSAPTGNTIYF

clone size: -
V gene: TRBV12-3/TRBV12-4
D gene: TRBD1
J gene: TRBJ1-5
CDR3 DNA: TGTGCCAGCAGCCGAACAGGGGGCGGCCTTAGCAATCAGCCCCAGCATTTT
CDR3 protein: CASSRTGGGLSNQPQHF

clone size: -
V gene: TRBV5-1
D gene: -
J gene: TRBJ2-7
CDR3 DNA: TGCGCCAGCAGCCCTGGGGGAGGTCAGGGAGTTTACGAGCAGTACTTC
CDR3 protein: CASSPGGGQGVYEQYF

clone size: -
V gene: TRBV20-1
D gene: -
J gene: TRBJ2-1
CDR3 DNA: TGCAGTGCTAGGGACGACGGAGATGAGCAGTTCTTC
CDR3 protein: CSARDDGDEQFF

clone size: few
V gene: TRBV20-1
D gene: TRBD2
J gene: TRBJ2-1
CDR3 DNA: TGCAGTGCTACGCGGGGGACCTACAATGAGCAGTTCTTC
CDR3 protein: CSATRGTYNEQFF